The next 9 T cell receptor beta chains were all read from a single sample in a study of blood T cell repertoires in COVID-19. TCRdb keeps only in-frame clones here, not all; method: immunoSEQ multiplex PCR. The sample carries 100,000 to 150,000 clones, about 80% recorded once. The source material was peripheral blood. Source of these receptors: a woman aged 55-70 years with acute or convalescent COVID-19.

The CDR3 reads CASSVQGPPLHF. The DNA for the CDR3 is TGTGCCAGCAGCGTCCAGGGGCCACCCCTCCACTTT. The J gene is TRBJ1-6, the V gene TRBV9, with a tentative D call TRBD1 (6 bases). This CDR3 is 12 amino acids long. Per the germline V gene, CDR1 is SGDLS and CDR2 is YYNGEE. V shed 2 bases and J shed 11 bases, with 8 bases lying between them.

The chain links TRBV30 to TRBJ1-2; D is uncertain. Germline values: CDR1 GTSNPN, CDR2 SVGIG (reference sequence). The V end was cut by 0 bases, the J end by 8 bases, with 19 bases between. This CDR3 contains 15 residues. The CDR3 bases are TGTGCCTGGAGTGTACCGGGGAGGTCGTCGGACGGCTACACCTTC. This codes for CAWSVPGRSSDGYTF.

The sample holds one count of this clone. The V call is TRBV7-2, the J call TRBJ1-1, with unresolved D. The V gene lost 1 base and the J gene lost 5 bases, with 5 bases spanning the gap. The germline CDR1 and CDR2 sequences are SGHTA and FQGNSA. The CDR3 has 12 amino acids. DNA for the CDR3: TGTGCCAGCAGCTTAGTTGCGACTGAAGCTTTCTTT. Amino acid sequence: CASSLVATEAFF.

The chain has TRBV3-1 (or the pseudogene TRBV3-2) and TRBJ2-1; TRBD1 aligns across 9 bases. CDR1 and CDR2 from the germline V gene are LGHDT and YNNKEL (reference sequence). V gave up 0 bases and J gave up 13 bases; unmatched junction bases: 19. CDR3 length: 18 residues. CDR3 residues: CASSQEAPKDRGSLGQFF. Written as DNA, the CDR3 is TGTGCCAGCAGCCAAGAGGCCCCCAAGGACAGGGGAAGCCTGGGTCAGTTCTTC.

This sequence joins TRBV11-2 and TRBJ2-1, with 8 positions matching TRBD2. The CDR3 contains 18 residues. V lost 0 bases and J lost 7; bases outside the gene matches: 14. Germline V gene lookup returns CDR1 SGHAT and CDR2 FQNNGV. CDR3 amino acids: CASSLDHALKREQNEQFF. The CDR3 DNA is TGTGCCAGCAGCTTAGATCACGCCCTCAAGCGGGAGCAAAATGAGCAGTTCTTC.

This chain links TRBV7-9 with TRBJ2-2; the D is unclear. This CDR3 comprises 15 residues. V was shortened by 3 bases and J by 4 bases, with 12 bases between the two germline ends. Germline CDR1 and CDR2: SEHNR and FQNEAQ (reference sequence). This CDR3 reads CASSFLTSFTGELFF. The CDR3 DNA reads TGTGCCAGCAGCTTCCTGACAAGTTTCACCGGGGAGCTGTTTTTT.

This rearrangement joins TRBV11-2 to TRBJ2-2; D is unresolved. The CDR3 is 11 residues long. Trimming removed 2 bases at V and 7 bases at J, with 2 bases between. CDR1 and CDR2 (germline): SGHAT, FQNNGV. Here the CDR3 reads CASSLLGELFF. The CDR3 DNA sequence: TGTGCCAGCAGCTTACTCGGGGAGCTGTTTTTT.

This clone was recorded only once. The chain is built from TRBV19 and TRBJ2-7, with 7 positions matching TRBD2. V was pared by 2 bases and J by 7 bases, with 11 bases of the junction left unmatched. Germline values: CDR1 LNHDA, CDR2 SQIVND (reference sequence). The CDR3 loop spans 15 amino acids. CDR3 loop: CASSISIGSGREQYF. CDR3 DNA: TGTGCCAGTAGTATATCTATAGGCTCCGGGAGGGAGCAGTACTTC.

The V and J genes are TRBV11-2 and TRBJ2-7; D gene ambiguous. Trimming took off 0 bases at V and 3 bases at J, with 12 bases between the two ends. The V gene's germline CDR1 is SGHAT and CDR2 FQNNGV. The CDR3 has 15 amino acids. For the CDR3, the DNA is TGTGCCAGCAGCTTAGATCTACCCGAGATCTACGAGCAGTACTTC. It codes for CASSLDLPEIYEQYF.